Given below is one TCR beta chain in context. Its antigen remains unidentified. The sample is drawn from a study of CD8+ T cells in alopecia areata. The study, taken as a whole, reports: Researchers report lesional scalp, most notably alopecia totalis/universalis, outstripped normal scalp in clonality. Normal skin contains resident alphabeta T cells, and these are also sequenced in scalp samples.

The sequencing template was cDNA reverse transcribed from extracted RNA. The repertoire was sequenced with immunoSEQ multiplex PCR; TCRdb's copy has only in-frame clones and lacks some. The sample lists around 82,000 clones, roughly 47% seen once, with approximately 5.7% in the top ten. Lesional scalp tissue (obtained by punch biopsy) and peripheral blood were collected from alopecia areata patients. The CDR3 runs to 15 residues. The V and J ends lost 5 bases and 4 bases, in that order; junction bases with no gene match: 7. CDR1 is MGHRA, CDR2 YSYEKL, per germline. The sample was NKG2D-high CD8+ T cells sorted from blood. This chain joins TRBV4-1 and TRBJ2-7; 11 bases are shared with TRBD2. The origin of this receptor is a human donor with alopecia areata. The CDR3 is CASSFPGTSGYEQYF. The CDR3 DNA reads TGCGCCAGCAGCTTCCCCGGGACTAGCGGATACGAGCAGTACTTC.